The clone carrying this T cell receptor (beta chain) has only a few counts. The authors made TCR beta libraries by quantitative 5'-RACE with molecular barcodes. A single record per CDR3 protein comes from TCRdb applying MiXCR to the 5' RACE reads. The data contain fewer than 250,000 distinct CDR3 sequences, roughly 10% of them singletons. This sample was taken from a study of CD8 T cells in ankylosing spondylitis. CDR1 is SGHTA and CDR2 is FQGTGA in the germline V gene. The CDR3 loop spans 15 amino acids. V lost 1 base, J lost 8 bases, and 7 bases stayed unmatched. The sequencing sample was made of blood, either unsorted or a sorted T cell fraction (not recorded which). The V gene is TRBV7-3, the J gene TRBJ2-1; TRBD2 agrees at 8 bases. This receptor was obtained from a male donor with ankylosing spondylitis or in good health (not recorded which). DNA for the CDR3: TGTGCCAGCAGCTTAAACGGGGGGGGCCTGTATGAGCAGTTCTTC. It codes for CASSLNGGGLYEQFF.